Each of the 22 T cell receptor beta chains below was sequenced from the same sample in a study of blood T cell repertoires in COVID-19. Some clones are missing from TCRdb's copy, which holds only in-frame ones; the method was immunoSEQ multiplex PCR. The table shows around 84,000 clones, with 85% to 90% occurring only once. The sample taken for sequencing was peripheral blood. These receptors came from a man aged 80 or over with active or convalescent COVID-19.

The chain employs TRBV2 and TRBJ1-6; 10 bases agree with TRBD1. V lost 4 bases and J lost 8; bases outside the gene matches: 8. The CDR3 sequence is 16 residues long. Germline loops: CDR1 SNHLY, CDR2 FYNNEI. The CDR3 DNA sequence: TGTGCCAGCAGTGTTAGACAGGGGGCAGGGGATTCACCCCTCCACTTT. It codes for CASSVRQGAGDSPLHF.

This chain uses TRBV13 with TRBJ2-2, with D possibly matching TRBD2 (5 bases). V gave up 3 bases and J gave up 1 base, with 12 bases separating them. In germline, CDR1 is PRHDT, CDR2 FYEKMQ (reference sequence). There are 16 residues in the CDR3. The CDR3 nucleotides are TGTGCCAGCAGCTTCGGTGAAGAGGGGAACACCGGGGAGCTGTTTTTT. The encoded protein is CASSFGEEGNTGELFF. The full variable domain, rest sourced from reference TRBV13 and TRBJ2-2, is AAGVIQSPRHLIKEKRETATLKCYPIPRHDTVYWYQQGPGQDPQFLISFYEKMQSDKGSIPDRFSAQQFSDYHSELNMSSLELGDSALYFCASSFGEEGNTGELFFGEGSRLTVL.

The chain is built from TRBV30 and TRBJ1-2; 7 bases match TRBD1. J was trimmed by 3 bases and V by 5 bases; bases with no gene match: 6. Germline CDR1 is GTSNPN and CDR2 is SVGIG (reference sequence). The length of the CDR3 is 13 residues. This chain's CDR3 is CAWAGQSHYGYTF. The CDR3 DNA follows: TGTGCCTGGGCGGGACAGTCGCACTATGGCTACACCTTC. Looking up the rest from reference TRBV30 and TRBJ1-2 gives the full variable domain: SQTIHQWPATLVQPVGSPLSLECTVEGTSNPNLYWYRQAAGRGLQLLFYSVGIGQISSEVPQNLSASRPQDRQFILSSKKLLLSDSGFYLCAWAGQSHYGYTFGSGTRLTVV.

V and J are TRBV19 and TRBJ1-2; maybe TRBD1 (5 bases). This CDR3 is 16 amino acids long. The germline V gene encodes CDR1 LNHDA and CDR2 SQIVND (reference sequence). Trimming took 7 bases from V and 6 from J, leaving 24 bases between them. CDR3 sequence: CASTSPPGVRKDGYTF. The CDR3 DNA reads as TGTGCCAGTACCTCCCCTCCGGGGGTCCGAAAGGATGGCTACACCTTC.

The rearrangement uses TRBV19 and TRBJ2-2, with 10 bases identical to TRBD1. The CDR3 has 14 residues. Trimming removed 6 bases from V and 5 bases from J; junction bases left unmatched: 3. Germline CDR1 and CDR2: LNHDA and SQIVND (reference sequence). The CDR3 loop reads CASREGQGTGELFF. CDR3 sequence (DNA): TGTGCCAGTAGGGAGGGACAGGGGACCGGGGAGCTGTTTTTT.

The chain is built from TRBV21-1 and TRBJ1-1; the table names TRBD1, a call not compared with the DNA. TRBV21-1 is a known pseudogene. CDR3 size: 15 residues. The DNA for the CDR3 is TGTGCCAGCAGCAGAGACACAGGGCGAGGGACTGAAGCTTTCTTT. It encodes CASSRDTGRGTEAFF.

The chain carries TRBV2 and TRBJ1-6; TRBD1 matches at 9 bases. The J segment lost 6 bases and the V segment lost 7 bases, leaving 10 bases of the junction unmatched. From germline, CDR1 is SNHLY and CDR2 FYNNEI. The CDR3 has 16 amino acids. As DNA, the CDR3 is TGTGCCAGCACCGGAGGCTTGGGACAGGGTAATTCACCCCTCCACTTT. Translated, it gives CASTGGLGQGNSPLHF.

The V call is TRBV29-1, the J call TRBJ2-1; D perhaps matches TRBD2 (6 bases). The CDR3 spans 13 residues. V was cut by 4 bases and J by 8 bases, with 15 bases left in between. CDR1 and CDR2 from the germline V gene are SQVTM and ANQGSEA. The CDR3 protein is CSVGDSGIHEQFF. CDR3 coding DNA: TGCAGCGTTGGGGACTCAGGGATCCATGAGCAGTTCTTC.

The chain couples TRBV7-8 to TRBJ2-5; TRBD1 matches 7 bases. Unmatched junction bases numbered 4, after V lost 5 bases and J lost 1 base. Germline lookup yields CDR1 SGHVS and CDR2 FQNEAQ. There are 14 residues in the CDR3. CDR3 region: CASSRGGVQETQYF. CDR3 in DNA: TGTGCCAGCAGCCGAGGGGGCGTCCAAGAGACCCAGTACTTC.

The chain uses TRBV6-1 and TRBJ2-1; D gene unclear. Looked up from germline, CDR1 is MNHNS and CDR2 is SASEGT. The V end lost 2 bases, the J end lost 3 bases, and 5 bases lay between the germline ends. This CDR3 comprises 13 residues. CDR3 amino acids: CASSENFYNEQFF. The CDR3 nucleotides read TGTGCCAGCAGTGAAAACTTCTACAATGAGCAGTTCTTC.

The chain is built from TRBV7-8 and TRBJ1-6, with 8 bases matching TRBD1. V lost 5 bases, J lost 10 bases, and 16 bases stayed unmatched. CDR3 length equals 17 residues. The germline V gene has CDR1 SGHVS and CDR2 FQNEAQ. The CDR3 loop is CASSAKQGEYAGSPLHF. CDR3 bases: TGTGCCAGCAGCGCTAAACAGGGGGAGTACGCTGGGTCACCCCTCCACTTT.

The chain combines TRBV7-8 with TRBJ1-1, with D uncertain. CDR3 length equals 14 residues. Trimming shortened V by 1 base and J by 1 base, and 7 bases separated the two germline ends. The V gene's germline CDR1 is SGHVS and CDR2 FQNEAQ. The chain's CDR3 is CASSLVGRNTEAFF. CDR3 in DNA: TGTGCCAGCAGCTTAGTTGGGAGGAACACTGAAGCTTTCTTT.

The chain is built from TRBV6-4 and TRBJ1-5; TRBD1 agrees at 9 bases. This CDR3 comprises 14 residues. Per the germline V gene, CDR1 is MRHNA and CDR2 is SNTAGT. Losses at the gene ends were 4 bases for V and 5 bases for J; bases not matched to a gene: 3. In DNA form, the CDR3 reads TGTGCCAGCAGTGCACAGGGGGCAGATCAGCCCCAGCATTTT. Amino acid sequence: CASSAQGADQPQHF.

The gene calls are TRBV7-8 and TRBJ2-2; D is possibly TRBD2 (6 bases). Trimming stripped 4 bases from V and 1 base from J, with 13 bases between. Per the germline V gene, CDR1 is SGHVS and CDR2 is FQNEAQ. The CDR3 runs 16 residues. The CDR3 coding sequence is TGTGCCAGCAGCTCCTACCGGGACTGGAACACCGGGGAGCTGTTTTTT. Translated, it gives CASSSYRDWNTGELFF.

This rearrangement joins TRBV5-1 to TRBJ2-1, with TRBD1 identical over 9 bases. The CDR3 is made up of 15 amino acids. Germline V CDR1 and CDR2: SGHRS, YFSETQ. V was pared by 6 bases and J by 5 bases, with 9 bases of the junction left unmatched. CDR3 loop: CASTLEGQGNNEQFF. CDR3 DNA: TGCGCCAGCACATTGGAGGGACAGGGAAACAATGAGCAGTTCTTC. Supplemented by reference TRBV5-1 and TRBJ2-1, the full variable domain reads KAGVTQTPRYLIKTRGQQVTLSCSPISGHRSVSWYQQTPGQGLQFLFEYFSETQRNKGNFPGRFSGRQFSNSRSEMNVSTLELGDSALYLCASTLEGQGNNEQFFGPGTRLTVL.

This CDR3 reads CASRAGSSNQPQHF. CDR3 DNA sequence: TGTGCCAGCAGGGCGGGGTCGAGCAATCAGCCCCAGCATTTT. This chain links TRBV2 with TRBJ1-5; the D is unclear. Germline V gives CDR1 SNHLY, CDR2 FYNNEI. CDR3 length: 14 amino acids. V dropped 6 bases and J dropped 1 base, with 10 bases sitting between them.

Concerning this clone itself: The junction departs from the called germline gene at one end, perhaps through a read error. The CDR3 sequence is CASSRQGGSYNEQFF. In DNA form, the CDR3 reads TGTGCTAGCAGCAGACAGGGGGGATCCTACAATGAGCAGTTCTTC. The chain employs TRBV7-7 and TRBJ2-1; 9 bases line up with TRBD1. There are 15 residues in the CDR3. In germline, CDR1 is SSHAT, CDR2 FNYEAQ (reference sequence).

This chain connects TRBV5-1 to TRBJ2-1; TRBD2 matches at 9 bases. The CDR3 extends over 16 amino acids. V shed 3 bases and J 6 bases; nucleotides not matched to a gene: 10. Germline V gene sequence: CDR1 SGHRS, CDR2 YFSETQ. As DNA, the CDR3 is TGCGCCAGCAGCTGGGGGGGACTAGCTGGGAGCAATGAGCAGTTCTTC. Encoded protein: CASSWGGLAGSNEQFF.

This clone occurred a few times. The V and J genes are TRBV7-2 and TRBJ2-1; 9 nucleotides match TRBD2. The ends lost 10 bases at V and 5 bases at J; junction bases unmatched: 6. The length of the CDR3 is 13 residues. Germline CDR1 SGHTA, CDR2 FQGNSA. CDR3 bases: TGTGCCAACGGACTAGCGCAAAACAATGAGCAGTTCTTC. This encodes CANGLAQNNEQFF.

The chain carries TRBV5-1 and TRBJ2-2; tentative D call: TRBD2 (5 bases). Trimming removed 4 bases at V and 2 bases at J, with 15 bases between. Germline V gene lookup returns CDR1 SGHRS and CDR2 YFSETQ. This CDR3 has 16 residues. CDR3 protein: CASSPRRESNTGELFF. The CDR3 DNA follows: TGCGCCAGCAGCCCTCGACGGGAATCTAACACCGGGGAGCTGTTTTTT.

The chain links TRBV7-3 to TRBJ2-1; 8 bases agree with TRBD2. Germline V gene lookup returns CDR1 SGHTA and CDR2 FQGTGA. The CDR3 has 15 residues. Losses at the gene ends were 0 bases for V and 11 bases for J; bases not matched to a gene: 9. The CDR3 loop reads CASSLTANSGVKQFF. CDR3 bases: TGTGCCAGCAGCTTAACGGCTAATAGCGGGGTTAAGCAGTTCTTC.

The gene calls are TRBV6-2 or TRBV6-3 and TRBJ2-7; D gene uncertain. With 5 bases removed from V and 6 bases from J, the gap between germline ends came to 17 bases. Germline CDR1 is MNHEY and CDR2 is SVGEGT. The CDR3 contains 14 residues. CDR3 region: CASSLDAAFVEQYV. CDR3 DNA: TGTGCCAGCAGTCTAGACGCAGCTTTTGTCGAGCAGTACGTC.